This TCR beta chain derives from a study of T cells in Graves' hyperthyroidism and ophthalmopathy. TCR beta CDR3 regions were amplified from RNA transcripts. First-round RT-PCR with HTBI primers amplified the TCR CDR3 region. TCRdb called the multiplex PCR reads again in MiXCR, with one record for every CDR3 protein. The sample has hundreds of thousands of distinct CDR3 sequences; 15% to 20% are singletons. This CDR3 is 15 amino acids long. Germline CDR1 LNHDA, CDR2 SQIVND (reference sequence). Trimming at V came to 7 bases and at J to 1 base, leaving 10 bases not matched to a gene. Worth noting for this clonotype: As yet, its antigen is unknown.

Clinical symptoms, serum thyroxine and TRAb, thyroid ultrasound and orbital computed tomography together formed the diagnostic basis. General study points: Among thyroid clonotypes expanded above 0.001, most also appeared in blood. Stable hyperthyroidism was told apart from ophthalmopathy by a model built on 13 V-J features.

This clonotype was obtained from a woman aged 25 to 39 with Graves' hyperthyroidism. The sequencing sample was made of blood. This sequence joins TRBV19 and TRBJ2-7; 7 positions agree with TRBD1. The CDR3 reads CASTPRAGGSYEQYF. In DNA form, the CDR3 reads TGTGCCAGTACCCCCCGGGCAGGGGGTTCCTACGAGCAGTACTTC. Full variable domain (rest looked up from reference TRBV19 and TRBJ2-7): DGGITQSPKYLFRKEGQNVTLSCEQNLNHDAMYWYRQDPGQGLRLIYYSQIVNDFQKGDIAEGYSVSREKKESFPLTVTSAQKNPTAFYLCASTPRAGGSYEQYFGPGTRLTVT.